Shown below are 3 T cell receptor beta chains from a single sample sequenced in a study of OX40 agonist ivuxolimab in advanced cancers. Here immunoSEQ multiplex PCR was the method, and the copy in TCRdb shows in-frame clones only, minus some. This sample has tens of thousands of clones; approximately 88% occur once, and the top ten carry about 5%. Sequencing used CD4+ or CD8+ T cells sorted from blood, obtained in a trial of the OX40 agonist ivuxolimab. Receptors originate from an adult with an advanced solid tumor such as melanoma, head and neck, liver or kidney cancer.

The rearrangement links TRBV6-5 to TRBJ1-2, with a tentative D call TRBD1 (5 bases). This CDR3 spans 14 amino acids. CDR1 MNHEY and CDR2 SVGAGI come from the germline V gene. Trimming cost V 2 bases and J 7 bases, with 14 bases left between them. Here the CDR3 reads CASSYGSGLVGYTF. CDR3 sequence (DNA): TGTGCCAGCAGTTACGGCTCGGGGCTGGTTGGCTACACCTTC.

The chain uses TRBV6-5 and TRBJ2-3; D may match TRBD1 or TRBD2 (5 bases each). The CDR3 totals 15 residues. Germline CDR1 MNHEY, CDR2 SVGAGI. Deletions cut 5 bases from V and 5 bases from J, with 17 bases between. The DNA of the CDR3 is TGTGCCAGCAGTCGTCAGGGTCAGGGAGTAGATACGCAGTATTTT. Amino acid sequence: CASSRQGQGVDTQYF.

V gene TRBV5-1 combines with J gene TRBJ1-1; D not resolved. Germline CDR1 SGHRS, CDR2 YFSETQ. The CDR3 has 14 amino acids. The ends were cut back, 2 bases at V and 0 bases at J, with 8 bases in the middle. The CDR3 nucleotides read TGCGCCAGCAGCTTCGAACGGATGAACACTGAAGCTTTCTTT. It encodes CASSFERMNTEAFF.